This T cell receptor beta chain was observed in a study of naive and memory T cell subsets. The study, taken as a whole, reports: Possibly reflecting memory cells re-expressing CD45RA, a few larger clonotypes occurred in naive repertoires, especially CD8.

Both TRBC1 and TRBC2 were covered by a beta constant-region primer of two equimolar oligonucleotides. Ligated cDNA was amplified by four rounds of PCR with nested alpha and beta constant-region primers and SP2. TCRdb independently ran MiXCR on the UMI-ligation and nested PCR reads; one entry per CDR3 protein. Among 90,000 to 120,000 distinct CDR3 sequences listed, about 15% were seen once. To note about this clonotype: Antigen unknown.

Trimming removed 4 bases from V and 5 bases from J, with 11 bases in between. CDR1 and CDR2 (germline): MGHDK, SYGVNS. This CDR3 contains 13 residues. Sequenced sample: naive CD8+ T cells from blood. This receptor was obtained from a human donor in good health. The rearrangement uses TRBV25-1 and TRBJ1-1; tentatively, D is TRBD1 (6 bases). CDR3: CASSVWGRTEAFF. In DNA, the CDR3 is TGTGCCAGCAGTGTATGGGGGCGAACTGAAGCTTTCTTT. The full variable domain, with the rest looked up from reference TRBV25-1 and TRBJ1-1, is EADIYQTPRYLVIGTGKKITLECSQTMGHDKMYWYQQDPGMELHLIHYSYGVNSTEKGDLSSESTVSRIRTEHFPLTLESARPSHTSQYLCASSVWGRTEAFFGQGTRLTVV.